The 16 T cell receptor beta chains below come from one sample, sequenced in a study of T cells in Graves' hyperthyroidism and ophthalmopathy. RNA transcripts were the template for amplifying TCR beta CDR3 regions. The TCR CDR3 first-round RT-PCR relied on the HTBI primer set. TCRdb analysed the multiplex PCR reads with MiXCR anew, one entry per CDR3 protein. The repertoire holds hundreds of thousands of distinct CDR3 sequences, about 15% seen once, with approximately 4.2% in the top ten. Source material: blood. These receptors all come from a woman aged 40 to 55 with Graves' ophthalmopathy.

This clonotype has a count of ten or more. The V call is TRBV6-5, the J call TRBJ2-2, with 9 bases aligning to TRBD2. The V and J ends lost 7 bases and 0 bases, in that order; junction bases with no gene match: 6. CDR1 and CDR2 (germline): MNHEY, SVGAGI. The CDR3 has 16 residues. For the CDR3, the DNA is TGTGCCAGCACTCAGCGGGAGGCTACGAACACCGGGGAGCTGTTTTTT. It translates to CASTQREATNTGELFF.

This clonotype was observed a few times. This chain links TRBV11-2 with TRBJ2-7, with D perhaps TRBD1 or TRBD2 (5 bases each). V was shortened by 2 bases and J by 2 bases, with 16 bases between the two germline ends. The CDR3 sequence is 16 residues long. Germline CDR1 SGHAT, CDR2 FQNNGV. The CDR3 loop reads CASSLRDLPGPYEQYF. DNA for the CDR3: TGTGCCAGCAGCTTAAGGGACCTCCCGGGGCCCTACGAGCAGTACTTC.

V gene TRBV15 combines with J gene TRBJ2-7; 13 bases line up with TRBD2. J was trimmed by 2 bases and V by 3 bases; bases with no gene match: 4. The CDR3 covers 16 residues. Per the germline V gene, CDR1 is LNHNV and CDR2 is YYDKDF (reference sequence). The CDR3 loop is CATSRGGTSGTYEQYF. The DNA of the CDR3 is TGTGCCACCAGCAGGGGAGGGACTAGCGGGACCTACGAGCAGTACTTC. Combining the CDR3 with reference TRBV15 and TRBJ2-7 gives the whole variable domain DAMVIQNPRYQVTQFGKPVTLSCSQTLNHNVMYWYQQKSSQAPKLLFHYYDKDFNNEADTPDNFQSRRPNTSFCFLDIRSPGLGDTAMYLCATSRGGTSGTYEQYFGPGTRLTVT.

This clonotype was seen ten or more times. The J gene is TRBJ1-2, the V gene TRBV7-9; D unclear. The V end was cut by 5 bases, the J end by 3 bases, with 7 bases between. Germline CDR1 reads SEHNR; CDR2 reads FQNEAQ (reference sequence). This CDR3 region has 12 residues. CDR3 DNA: TGTGCCAGCAGCCGATATGACTATGGCTACACCTTC. The encoded protein is CASSRYDYGYTF.

Many counts were recorded for this clonotype. The chain joins TRBV13 to TRBJ1-1; TRBD1 matches at 9 bases. With V trimmed by 6 bases and J by 9 bases, 8 bases remained unmatched. Germline V CDR1 and CDR2: PRHDT, FYEKMQ (reference sequence). This CDR3 is 13 amino acids long. CDR3 in DNA: TGTGCCAGCAGAAGGACAGGGGATCTCCAAGCTTTCTTT. Protein: CASRRTGDLQAFF.

The table lists this clonotype with many counts. The chain employs TRBV28 and TRBJ2-7, with D perhaps matching TRBD2 (5 bases). Germline V lookup: CDR1 MDHEN, CDR2 SYDVKM. This CDR3 spans 15 amino acids. Between the trimmed V and J ends, which lost 2 bases and 6 bases, there was a span of 17 bases. As DNA, the CDR3 is TGTGCCAGCAGTTTACGCGGACGAACGAGCGGCGAGCAGTACTTC. This encodes CASSLRGRTSGEQYF.

The chain recombines TRBV2 with TRBJ1-1; D is uncertain. This CDR3 comprises 15 residues. Deletions cut 5 bases from V and 0 bases from J, with 13 bases between. The germline gives CDR1 SNHLY, CDR2 FYNNEI. The CDR3: CASSSPGVMNTEAFF. The CDR3 bases are TGTGCCAGCAGTTCACCGGGAGTAATGAACACTGAAGCTTTCTTT.

This clonotype was seen repeatedly, ten times or more. The chain recombines TRBV29-1 with TRBJ2-7; 9 bases line up with TRBD2. The CDR3 is 14 residues long. Germline V gene sequence: CDR1 SQVTM, CDR2 ANQGSEA. The V gene end was trimmed by 4 bases and the J gene end by 2 bases; junction bases not matched to a gene: 6. CDR3 loop: CSVVSQREAYEQYF. The DNA of the CDR3 is TGCAGCGTTGTGTCCCAGCGGGAGGCCTACGAGCAGTACTTC.

This clonotype appeared a few times. The rearrangement uses TRBV29-1 and TRBJ2-3; D is unclear. The CDR3 consists of 12 residues. Between the trimmed V and J ends, which lost 5 bases and 2 bases, there was a span of 8 bases. CDR1 SQVTM and CDR2 ANQGSEA come from the germline V gene. The CDR3 region has the DNA TGCAGCGTTTCCCGGACCACAGATACGCAGTATTTT. Protein: CSVSRTTDTQYF.

This clonotype came up many times. V is TRBV20-1 and J is TRBJ2-5; no firm D call. This CDR3 has 11 residues. Per the germline V gene, CDR1 is DFQATT and CDR2 is SNEGSKA (reference sequence). Trimming took off 6 bases at V and 5 bases at J, with 10 bases between the two ends. The CDR3 loop reads CSAKMPETQYF. CDR3 DNA: TGCAGTGCAAAGATGCCCGAGACCCAGTACTTC.

This clonotype was observed at least ten times. The chain is built from TRBV27 and TRBJ1-3, with D perhaps TRBD1 (5 bases). The CDR3 contains 15 residues. From germline, CDR1 is MNHEY and CDR2 SMNVEV (reference sequence). V was clipped by 6 bases and J by 3 bases, with 15 bases between them. As DNA, the CDR3 is TGTGCCAGCAGCCCCGCCAGGGCGGATGGAAACACCATATATTTT. Translated: CASSPARADGNTIYF.

This clonotype showed up many times. V gene TRBV24-1 combines with J gene TRBJ2-2, with a weak D call TRBD1 (6 bases). The germline V gene encodes CDR1 KGHDR and CDR2 SFDVKD. The CDR3 is 15 residues long. Deletions cut 6 bases from V and 3 bases from J, with 13 bases between. CDR3 residues: CATSRTTGHTGELFF. The CDR3 nucleotides are TGTGCCACCAGTAGAACCACAGGGCACACCGGGGAGCTGTTTTTT.

This chain joins TRBV30 and TRBJ2-7; D possibly corresponds to TRBD1 (5 bases). Trimming left V 5 bases short and J 0 bases short, with 20 bases between. The V gene's germline CDR1 is GTSNPN and CDR2 SVGIG (reference sequence). The CDR3 has 16 residues. The CDR3 DNA sequence: TGTGCCTGGCGTCCGAGAACAGGTGCTAGCTCCTACGAGCAGTACTTC. As protein: CAWRPRTGASSYEQYF.

This clonotype was counted many times. The chain has TRBV19 and TRBJ1-5; TRBD1 matches 7 bases. The J segment lost 0 bases and the V segment lost 3 bases, leaving 2 bases of the junction unmatched. CDR3 length: 15 residues. Looked up from germline, CDR1 is LNHDA and CDR2 is SQIVND (reference sequence). CDR3 nucleotide sequence: TGTGCCAGTAGTATGACAGGGAGTAGCAATCAGCCCCAGCATTTT. Protein: CASSMTGSSNQPQHF. Using reference TRBV19 and TRBJ1-5 for the parts outside the CDR3, the full variable domain is DGGITQSPKYLFRKEGQNVTLSCEQNLNHDAMYWYRQDPGQGLRLIYYSQIVNDFQKGDIAEGYSVSREKKESFPLTVTSAQKNPTAFYLCASSMTGSSNQPQHFGDGTRLSIL.

The chain uses TRBV12-5 and TRBJ2-5; 7 bases align to TRBD2. CDR3 length equals 18 residues. Per the germline V gene, CDR1 is LGHNT and CDR2 is FRNRAP. J gave up 5 bases and V 3 bases, and 18 bases lay outside the gene matches. CDR3 nucleotides: TGTGCTAGTGGTTTCCTGGGGAGTACCGGGACTATTAAGGAGACCCAGTACTTC. Translated, it gives CASGFLGSTGTIKETQYF. The full variable domain, completed using reference TRBV12-5 and TRBJ2-5, is DARVTQTPRHKVTEMGQEVTMRCQPILGHNTVFWYRQTMMQGLELLAYFRNRAPLDDSGMPKDRFSAEMPDATLATLKIQPSEPRDSAVYFCASGFLGSTGTIKETQYFGPGTRLLVL.

Many counts were recorded for this clonotype. The genes are TRBV28 and TRBJ1-5, with 8 bases that match TRBD1. Trimming took 6 bases from V and 0 from J; bases not matched to a gene: 16. The CDR3 consists of 19 residues. CDR1 MDHEN and CDR2 SYDVKM come from the germline V gene. In nucleotides, the CDR3 is TGTGCCAGCAGACGACGGCTTAGCCCGGGACAGGTTAGCAATCAGCCCCAGCATTTT. Protein product: CASRRRLSPGQVSNQPQHF.